This entry lists 3 T cell receptor beta chains sequenced from one sample in a study of regulatory T cells in long-lasting Graves disease. According to the study, TCR beta libraries were built with iRepertoire HTBI primers and CDR3-region Arm-PCR. MiXCR, run by TCRdb on the multiplex PCR reads, gives a single entry per CDR3 protein. The sample has 550,000 to 700,000 distinct CDR3 sequences, around 16% seen once. Time point described: newly diagnosed GD, antithyroid drugs for less than 3 months. The TCR library was made from RNA extracted from PBMCs. These data also featured in a second study, about T cells in Graves' hyperthyroidism and ophthalmopathy.

This specimen consisted of peripheral blood mononuclear cells (PBMCs), obtained at new diagnosis, from a patient treated with antithyroid drugs. Source of these receptors: a young man with Graves disease.

This clonotype was recorded a few times. At one of its ends the junction is not consistent with the germline gene, which may arise from a read error. The chain joins TRBV28 to TRBJ2-7; 10 nucleotides align to TRBD1. This CDR3 region has 14 residues. In germline, CDR1 is MDHEN, CDR2 SYDVKM. The CDR3 DNA is TGTGCCAGCAGTCCTTGGGACAGGGGCTACGAGCAGTGCTTC. This gives the protein CASSPWDRGYEQCF. Looking up the rest from reference TRBV28 and TRBJ2-7 gives the full variable domain: DVKVTQSSRYLVKRTGEKVFLECVQDMDHENMFWYRQDPGLGLRLIYFSYDVKMKEKGDIPEGYSVSREKKERFSLILESASTNQTSMYLCASSPWDRGYEQCFGPGTRLTVT.

At least ten counts were recorded for this clonotype. V usage is TRBV27 and J usage is TRBJ2-1; the match to TRBD2 covers 12 bases. Trimming cost V 4 bases and J 7 bases; bases outside gene matches: 5. The CDR3 has 15 residues. The germline V gene has CDR1 MNHEY and CDR2 SMNVEV (reference sequence). The CDR3 here is CASSSSGTSGNEQFF. CDR3 nucleotide sequence: TGTGCCAGCAGTTCGTCCGGGACTAGCGGGAATGAGCAGTTCTTC.

This clonotype has at least ten counts. The chain couples TRBV5-1 to TRBJ2-1, with TRBD2 matching over 13 bases. The germline V gene has CDR1 SGHRS and CDR2 YFSETQ. V lost 4 bases, J lost 4 bases, and 14 bases stayed unmatched. CDR3 length: 19 amino acids. The CDR3 bases are TGCGCCAGCAGCCCGGGACTAGCGGGACTAGGGGGTACTTACAATGAGCAGTTCTTC. Translation: CASSPGLAGLGGTYNEQFF.